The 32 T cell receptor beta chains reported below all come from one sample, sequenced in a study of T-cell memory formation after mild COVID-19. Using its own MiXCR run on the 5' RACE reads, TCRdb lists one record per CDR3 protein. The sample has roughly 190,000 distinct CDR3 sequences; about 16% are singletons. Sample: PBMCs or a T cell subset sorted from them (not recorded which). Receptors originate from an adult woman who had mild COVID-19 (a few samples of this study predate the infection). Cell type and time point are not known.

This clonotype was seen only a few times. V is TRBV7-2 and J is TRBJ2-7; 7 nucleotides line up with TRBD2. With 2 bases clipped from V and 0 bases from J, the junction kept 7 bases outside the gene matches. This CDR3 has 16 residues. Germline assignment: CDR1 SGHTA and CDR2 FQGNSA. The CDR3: CASSLRAGESSYEQYF. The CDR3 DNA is TGTGCCAGCAGCTTACGTGCGGGAGAGAGCTCCTACGAGCAGTACTTC.

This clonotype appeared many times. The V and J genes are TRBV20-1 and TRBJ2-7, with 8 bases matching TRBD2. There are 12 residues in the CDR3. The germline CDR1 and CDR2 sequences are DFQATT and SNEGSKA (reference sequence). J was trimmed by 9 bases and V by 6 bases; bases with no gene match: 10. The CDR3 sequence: CSAPGAGVGQYF. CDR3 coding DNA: TGCAGTGCCCCGGGAGCGGGGGTGGGGCAGTACTTC.

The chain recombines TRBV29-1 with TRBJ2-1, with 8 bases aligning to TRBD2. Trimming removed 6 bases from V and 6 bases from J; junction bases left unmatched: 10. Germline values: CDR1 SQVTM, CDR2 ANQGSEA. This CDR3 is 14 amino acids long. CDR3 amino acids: CSVGGAGGSNEQFF. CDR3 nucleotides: TGCAGCGTAGGAGGGGCGGGAGGTTCCAATGAGCAGTTCTTC.

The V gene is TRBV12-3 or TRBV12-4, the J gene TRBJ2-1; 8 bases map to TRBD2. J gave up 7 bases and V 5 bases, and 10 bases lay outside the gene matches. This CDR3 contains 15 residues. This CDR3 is CASSVGLVVMNEQFF. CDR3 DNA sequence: TGTGCCAGCAGTGTGGGACTAGTCGTTATGAATGAGCAGTTCTTC.

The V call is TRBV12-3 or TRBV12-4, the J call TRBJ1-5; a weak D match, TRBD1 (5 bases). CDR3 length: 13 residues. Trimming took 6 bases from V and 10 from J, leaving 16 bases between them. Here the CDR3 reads CASRPPGPHPQHF. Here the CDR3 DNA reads TGTGCCAGCAGGCCTCCGGGACCCCACCCCCAGCATTTT.

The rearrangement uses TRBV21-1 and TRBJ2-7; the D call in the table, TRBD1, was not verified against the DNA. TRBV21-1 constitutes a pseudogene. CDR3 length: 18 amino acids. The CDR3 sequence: CASSKGGGQGESYEWQYF. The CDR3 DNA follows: TGTGCCAGCAGCAAAGGCGGGGGACAGGGGGAATCCTACGAGTGGCAGTACTTC.

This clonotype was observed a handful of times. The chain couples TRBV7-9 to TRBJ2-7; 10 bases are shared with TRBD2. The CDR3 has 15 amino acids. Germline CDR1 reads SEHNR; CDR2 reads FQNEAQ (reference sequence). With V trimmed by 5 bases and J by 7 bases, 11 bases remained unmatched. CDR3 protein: CASSSQREGREEQYF. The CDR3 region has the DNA TGTGCCAGCAGCAGTCAGCGGGAGGGCCGGGAAGAGCAGTACTTC.

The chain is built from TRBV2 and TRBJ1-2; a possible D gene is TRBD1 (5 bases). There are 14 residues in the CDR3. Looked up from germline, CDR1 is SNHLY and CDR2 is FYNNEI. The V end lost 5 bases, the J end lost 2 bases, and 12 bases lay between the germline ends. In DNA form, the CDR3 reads TGTGCCAGCAGTATACAGGAGGGGAACTATGGCTACACCTTC. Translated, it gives CASSIQEGNYGYTF.

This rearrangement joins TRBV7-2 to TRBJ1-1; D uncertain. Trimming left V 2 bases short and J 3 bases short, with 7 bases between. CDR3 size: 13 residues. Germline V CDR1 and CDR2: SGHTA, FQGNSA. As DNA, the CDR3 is TGTGCCAGCAGCTTAAGTCAGCACACTGAAGCTTTCTTT. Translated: CASSLSQHTEAFF.

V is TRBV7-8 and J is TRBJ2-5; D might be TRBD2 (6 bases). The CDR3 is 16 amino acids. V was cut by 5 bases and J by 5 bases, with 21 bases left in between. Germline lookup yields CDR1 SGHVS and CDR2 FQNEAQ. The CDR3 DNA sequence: TGTGCCAGCAGCCCTCGTCGTTCTAGCGAGAGGGAGACCCAGTACTTC. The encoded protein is CASSPRRSSERETQYF.

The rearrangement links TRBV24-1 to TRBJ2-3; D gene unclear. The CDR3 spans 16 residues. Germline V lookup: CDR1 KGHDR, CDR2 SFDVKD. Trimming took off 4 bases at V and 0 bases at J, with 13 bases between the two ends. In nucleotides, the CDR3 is TGTGCCACCAGTGACCCCTTCTCCGAAAGCACAGATACGCAGTATTTT. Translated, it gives CATSDPFSESTDTQYF.

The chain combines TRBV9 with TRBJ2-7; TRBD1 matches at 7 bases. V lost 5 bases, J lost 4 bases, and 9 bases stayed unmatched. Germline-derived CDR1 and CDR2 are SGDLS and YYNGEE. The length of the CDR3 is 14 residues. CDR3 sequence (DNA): TGTGCCAGCAGTGCCGGGACAGCAAATTACGAGCAGTACTTC. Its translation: CASSAGTANYEQYF.

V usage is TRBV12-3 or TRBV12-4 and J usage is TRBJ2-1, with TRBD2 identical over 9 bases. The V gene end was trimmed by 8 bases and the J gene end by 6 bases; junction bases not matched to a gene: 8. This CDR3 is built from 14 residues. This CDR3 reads CASAIAGASNEQFF. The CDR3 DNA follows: TGTGCCAGCGCAATAGCGGGGGCCTCCAATGAGCAGTTCTTC.

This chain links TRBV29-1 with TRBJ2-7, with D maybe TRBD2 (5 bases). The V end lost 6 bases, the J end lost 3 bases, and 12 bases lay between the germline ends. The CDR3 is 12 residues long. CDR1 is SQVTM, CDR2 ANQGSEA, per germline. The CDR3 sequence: CSVPDGDYEQYF. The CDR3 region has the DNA TGCAGCGTCCCGGACGGGGACTACGAGCAGTACTTC.

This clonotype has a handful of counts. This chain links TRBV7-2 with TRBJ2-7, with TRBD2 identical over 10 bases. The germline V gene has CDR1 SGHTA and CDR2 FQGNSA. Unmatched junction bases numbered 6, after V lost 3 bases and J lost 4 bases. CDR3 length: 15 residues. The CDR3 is CASSFTGTSVYEQYF. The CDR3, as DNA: TGTGCCAGCAGCTTCACCGGGACTAGCGTTTACGAGCAGTACTTC.

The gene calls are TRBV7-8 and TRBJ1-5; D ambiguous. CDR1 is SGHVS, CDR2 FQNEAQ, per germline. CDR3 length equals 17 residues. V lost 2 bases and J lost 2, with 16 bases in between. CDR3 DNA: TGTGCCAGCAGCTTAACGGAGGGAACCATGGGCAATCAGCCCCAGCATTTT. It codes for CASSLTEGTMGNQPQHF.

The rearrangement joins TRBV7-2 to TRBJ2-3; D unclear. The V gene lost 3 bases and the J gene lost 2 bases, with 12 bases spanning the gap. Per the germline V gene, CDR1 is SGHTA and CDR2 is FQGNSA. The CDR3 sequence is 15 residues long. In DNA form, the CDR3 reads TGTGCCAGCAGCTTGCCCATCCGGCTCACAGATACGCAGTATTTT. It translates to CASSLPIRLTDTQYF.

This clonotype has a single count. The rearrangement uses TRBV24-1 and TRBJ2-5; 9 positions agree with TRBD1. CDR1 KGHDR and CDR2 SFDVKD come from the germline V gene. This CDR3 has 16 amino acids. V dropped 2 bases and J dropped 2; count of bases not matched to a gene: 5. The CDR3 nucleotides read TGTGCCACCAGTGATTCGGACAGGGGTGGGCAAGAGACCCAGTACTTC. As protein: CATSDSDRGGQETQYF.

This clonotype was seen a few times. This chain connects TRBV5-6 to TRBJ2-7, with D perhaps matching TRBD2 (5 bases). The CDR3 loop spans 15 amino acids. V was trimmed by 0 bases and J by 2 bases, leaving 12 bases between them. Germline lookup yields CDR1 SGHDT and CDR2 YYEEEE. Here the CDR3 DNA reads TGTGCCAGCAGCTTGGGGGTAGCGCCTACCTACGAGCAGTACTTC. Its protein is CASSLGVAPTYEQYF.

The CDR3 DNA is TGTGCCAGCAGCGGCAACAGGGATTCAGGGGCCAACGTCCTGACTTTC. Its protein is CASSGNRDSGANVLTF. The chain carries TRBV7-2 and TRBJ2-6, with D perhaps matching TRBD1 (6 bases). V lost 5 bases, J lost 4 bases, and 15 bases lay in between. CDR1 is SGHTA and CDR2 is FQGNSA in the germline V gene. The CDR3 length is 16 residues. The variable domain in full, completed from reference TRBV7-2 and TRBJ2-6, reads GAGVSQSPSNKVTEKGKDVELRCDPISGHTALYWYRQSLGQGLEFLIYFQGNSAPDKSGLPSDRFSAERTGGSVSTLTIQRTQQEDSAVYLCASSGNRDSGANVLTFGAGSRLTVL.

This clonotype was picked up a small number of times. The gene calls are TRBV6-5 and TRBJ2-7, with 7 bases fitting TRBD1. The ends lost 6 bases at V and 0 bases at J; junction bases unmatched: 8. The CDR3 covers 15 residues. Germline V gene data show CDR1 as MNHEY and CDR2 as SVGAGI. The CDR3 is CASRGDRDSSYEQYF. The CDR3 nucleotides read TGTGCCAGCAGAGGAGACCGGGACAGCTCCTACGAGCAGTACTTC.

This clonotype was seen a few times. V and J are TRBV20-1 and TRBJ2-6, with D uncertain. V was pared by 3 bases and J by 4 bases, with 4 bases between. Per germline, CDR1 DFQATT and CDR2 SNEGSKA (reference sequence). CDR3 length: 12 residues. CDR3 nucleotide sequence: TGCAGTGCTAGCGGGGGGGCCAACGTCCTGACTTTC. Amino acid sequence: CSASGGANVLTF.

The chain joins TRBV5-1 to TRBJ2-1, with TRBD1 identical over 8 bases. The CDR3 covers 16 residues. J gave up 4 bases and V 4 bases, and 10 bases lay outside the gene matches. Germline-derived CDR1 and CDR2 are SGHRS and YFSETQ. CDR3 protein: CASSEGAGGPYNEQFF. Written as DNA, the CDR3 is TGCGCCAGCAGCGAGGGAGCAGGGGGCCCATACAATGAGCAGTTCTTC.

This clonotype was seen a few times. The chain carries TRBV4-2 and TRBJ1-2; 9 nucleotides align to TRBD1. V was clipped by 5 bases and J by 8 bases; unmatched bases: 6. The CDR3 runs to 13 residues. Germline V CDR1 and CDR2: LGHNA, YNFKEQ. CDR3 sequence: CASSETGGRGYTF. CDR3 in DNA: TGTGCCAGCAGCGAGACAGGGGGAAGGGGCTACACCTTC.

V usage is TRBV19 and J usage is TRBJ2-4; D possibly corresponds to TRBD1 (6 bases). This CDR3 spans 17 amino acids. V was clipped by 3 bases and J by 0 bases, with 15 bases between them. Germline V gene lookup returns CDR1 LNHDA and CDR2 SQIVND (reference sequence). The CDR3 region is CASSMAGARLAKNIQYF. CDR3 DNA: TGTGCCAGTAGTATGGCAGGGGCGCGGCTAGCCAAAAACATTCAGTACTTC.

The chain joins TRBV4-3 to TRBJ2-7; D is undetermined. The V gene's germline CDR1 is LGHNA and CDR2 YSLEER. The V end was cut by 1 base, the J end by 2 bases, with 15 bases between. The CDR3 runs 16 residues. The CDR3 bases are TGCGCCAGCAGCCAAGTTCGGCTAGTCGGGCCCTACGAGCAGTACTTC. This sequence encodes CASSQVRLVGPYEQYF.

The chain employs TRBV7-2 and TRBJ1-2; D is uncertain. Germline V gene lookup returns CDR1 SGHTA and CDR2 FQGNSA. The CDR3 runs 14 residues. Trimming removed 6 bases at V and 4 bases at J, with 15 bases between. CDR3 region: CASRPRTATYGYTF. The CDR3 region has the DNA TGTGCCAGCAGACCAAGGACGGCAACCTATGGCTACACCTTC.

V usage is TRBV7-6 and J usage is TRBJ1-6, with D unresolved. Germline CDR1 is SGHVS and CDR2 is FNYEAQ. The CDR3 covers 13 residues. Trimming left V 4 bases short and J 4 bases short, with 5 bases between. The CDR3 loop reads CASSSYYNSPLHF. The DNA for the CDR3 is TGTGCCAGCAGCTCCTATTATAATTCACCCCTCCACTTT.

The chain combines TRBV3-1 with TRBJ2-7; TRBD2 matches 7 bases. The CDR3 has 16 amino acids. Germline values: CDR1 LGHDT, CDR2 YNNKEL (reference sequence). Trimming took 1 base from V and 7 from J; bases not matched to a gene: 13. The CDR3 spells CASSQVLVRAAGEQYF. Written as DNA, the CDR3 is TGTGCCAGCAGCCAAGTCCTGGTCAGGGCAGCGGGGGAGCAGTACTTC.

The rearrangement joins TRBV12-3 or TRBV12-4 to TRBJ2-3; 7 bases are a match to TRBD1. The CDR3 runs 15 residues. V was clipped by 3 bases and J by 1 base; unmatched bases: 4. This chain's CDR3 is CASSFSQGGTDTQYF. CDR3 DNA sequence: TGTGCCAGCAGTTTCTCCCAGGGGGGCACAGATACGCAGTATTTT.

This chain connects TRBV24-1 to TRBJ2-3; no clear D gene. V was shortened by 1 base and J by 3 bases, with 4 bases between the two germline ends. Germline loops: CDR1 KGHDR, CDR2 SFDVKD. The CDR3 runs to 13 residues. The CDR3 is CATSDFGTDTQYF. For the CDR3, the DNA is TGTGCCACCAGTGATTTCGGGACAGATACGCAGTATTTT.

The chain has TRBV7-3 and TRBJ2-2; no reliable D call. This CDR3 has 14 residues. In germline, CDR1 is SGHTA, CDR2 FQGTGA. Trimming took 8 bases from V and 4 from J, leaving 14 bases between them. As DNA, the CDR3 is TGTGCCAGCGGTGGGCTAGTGGGCACCGGGGAGCTGTTTTTT. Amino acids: CASGGLVGTGELFF. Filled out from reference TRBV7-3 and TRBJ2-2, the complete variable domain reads GAGVSQTPSNKVTEKGKYVELRCDPISGHTALYWYRQSLGQGPEFLIYFQGTGAADDSGLPNDRFFAVRPEGSVSTLKIQRTERGDSAVYLCASGGLVGTGELFFGEGSRLTVL.